This is a list of T cell receptor beta chains from one sample in a study of T cells expressing NK-cell markers. From the 5' RACE reads, TCRdb lists one entry per CDR3 protein and no DNA. This repertoire includes under 200,000 distinct CDR3 sequences. The sequencing input was blood T cells: a sorted CD56 or NKG2C T cell subset, CD4+ or CD8+ T cells, or bulk PBMC T cells (not recorded which). The receptor set was obtained from a woman between 18 and 70 years old in good health. Each CDR3 is given with its conserved first and last residue. Each record gives: CDR3 protein, V gene, J gene.

CDR3 protein: CASSLGRAGGTEAFF
V gene: TRBV5-1
J gene: TRBJ1-1

CDR3 protein: CASSQEPGGKLFF
V gene: TRBV4-2
J gene: TRBJ1-4

CDR3 protein: CSARDYRGLGYHTDTQYF
V gene: TRBV20-1
J gene: TRBJ2-3

CDR3 protein: CSADETGTFNEQFF
V gene: TRBV20-1
J gene: TRBJ2-1

CDR3 protein: CASSLAGEGVEAFF
V gene: TRBV7-9
J gene: TRBJ1-1

CDR3 protein: CASSVDGQGPIRYF
V gene: TRBV9
J gene: TRBJ2-4

CDR3 protein: CASSPTGGAYNEQFF
V gene: TRBV12-3/TRBV12-4
J gene: TRBJ2-1

CDR3 protein: CSAGSGMPYEQYF
V gene: TRBV29-1
J gene: TRBJ2-7

CDR3 protein: CASRGDMYNEQFF
V gene: TRBV6-2/TRBV6-3
J gene: TRBJ2-1

CDR3 protein: CATRGLGGSSYEQYF
V gene: TRBV10-3
J gene: TRBJ2-7

CDR3 protein: CASSSSGSNTGELFF
V gene: TRBV12-3/TRBV12-4
J gene: TRBJ2-2

CDR3 protein: CASSLAEWDVGELTEAFF
V gene: TRBV5-1
J gene: TRBJ1-1

CDR3 protein: CASSLRTGRDEQFF
V gene: TRBV7-9
J gene: TRBJ2-1

CDR3 protein: CAKTSGSTGELFF
V gene: TRBV2
J gene: TRBJ2-2

CDR3 protein: CASRPWGSGGSYEQYF
V gene: TRBV7-8
J gene: TRBJ2-7

CDR3 protein: CASSLGGQIGTDTQYF
V gene: TRBV5-6
J gene: TRBJ2-3

CDR3 protein: CASLAGESTDTQYF
V gene: TRBV7-2
J gene: TRBJ2-3

CDR3 protein: CASSRTTSTGELFF
V gene: TRBV7-3
J gene: TRBJ2-2

CDR3 protein: CSAREYGDEQFF
V gene: TRBV20-1
J gene: TRBJ2-1

CDR3 protein: CASTRGQGAEGYTF
V gene: TRBV11-2
J gene: TRBJ1-2

CDR3 protein: CASHGRGGDTGELFF
V gene: TRBV7-9
J gene: TRBJ2-2

CDR3 protein: CASRREARYTEAFF
V gene: TRBV11-2
J gene: TRBJ1-1

CDR3 protein: CASSSRTANQPQHF
V gene: TRBV12-3/TRBV12-4
J gene: TRBJ1-5

CDR3 protein: CSAVVSSADNEQFF
V gene: TRBV20-1
J gene: TRBJ2-1

CDR3 protein: CASSLAGRSPLHF
V gene: TRBV5-1
J gene: TRBJ1-6

CDR3 protein: CASKGSINTEAFF
V gene: TRBV7-9
J gene: TRBJ1-1

CDR3 protein: CASSTTSGGSAKNIQYF
V gene: TRBV7-2
J gene: TRBJ2-4

CDR3 protein: CATRQAGFTYNEQFF
V gene: TRBV15
J gene: TRBJ2-1

CDR3 protein: CAISDYRGQGDGYTF
V gene: TRBV10-3
J gene: TRBJ1-2

CDR3 protein: CASSPDGTSGYTF
V gene: TRBV12-3/TRBV12-4
J gene: TRBJ1-2

CDR3 protein: CASSQGGGQGDTQYF
V gene: TRBV7-8
J gene: TRBJ2-3

CDR3 protein: CASSVWGYEQYF
V gene: TRBV25-1
J gene: TRBJ2-7

CDR3 protein: CASSLVARSRSGNTIYF
V gene: TRBV7-2
J gene: TRBJ1-3

CDR3 protein: CSVEYGGTEAFF
V gene: TRBV29-1
J gene: TRBJ1-1

CDR3 protein: CASASGLTTDTQYF
V gene: TRBV4-1
J gene: TRBJ2-3

CDR3 protein: CASSSRNIQETQYF
V gene: TRBV7-9
J gene: TRBJ2-5

CDR3 protein: CASSVTGGRYNEQFF
V gene: TRBV7-8
J gene: TRBJ2-1

CDR3 protein: CASRDRGYNEQFF
V gene: TRBV7-9
J gene: TRBJ2-1

CDR3 protein: CASSFLNGRNEQFF
V gene: TRBV12-3/TRBV12-4
J gene: TRBJ2-1

CDR3 protein: CSARERGSVYSPLHF
V gene: TRBV20-1
J gene: TRBJ1-6

CDR3 protein: CSAARQGISYEQYF
V gene: TRBV20-1
J gene: TRBJ2-7

CDR3 protein: CASSYDVEQYF
V gene: TRBV2
J gene: TRBJ2-7

CDR3 protein: CRGAASGHTQETQYF
V gene: TRBV20-1
J gene: TRBJ2-5

CDR3 protein: CAWSSRFYENEKLFF
V gene: TRBV30
J gene: TRBJ1-4

CDR3 protein: CSARAGGRTNYEQYF
V gene: TRBV20-1
J gene: TRBJ2-7

CDR3 protein: CASKIGDYGYTF
V gene: TRBV28
J gene: TRBJ1-2

CDR3 protein: CASSNYRDRGVGELFF
V gene: TRBV27
J gene: TRBJ2-2

CDR3 protein: CASSSPEGYTF
V gene: TRBV7-8
J gene: TRBJ1-2

CDR3 protein: CSVDVWTSGTDTQYF
V gene: TRBV29-1
J gene: TRBJ2-3

CDR3 protein: CASSIRGGVDTEAFF
V gene: TRBV19
J gene: TRBJ1-1

CDR3 protein: CASSARLAGTADTQYF
V gene: TRBV6-1
J gene: TRBJ2-3

CDR3 protein: CASSSGGQGVAFF
V gene: TRBV12-3/TRBV12-4
J gene: TRBJ1-1

CDR3 protein: CASSQEVGPLHF
V gene: TRBV14
J gene: TRBJ1-6

CDR3 protein: CASSPSGLQRFEAFF
V gene: TRBV5-1
J gene: TRBJ1-1

CDR3 protein: CASSRRQDPPYEQYF
V gene: TRBV12-3/TRBV12-4
J gene: TRBJ2-7

CDR3 protein: CASSARESENPNEQFF
V gene: TRBV25-1
J gene: TRBJ2-1

CDR3 protein: CASSYTWTGGGEKLFF
V gene: TRBV6-5
J gene: TRBJ1-4

CDR3 protein: CASSLSGGNNEKLFF
V gene: TRBV5-1
J gene: TRBJ1-4

CDR3 protein: CASPTGTRQETQYF
V gene: TRBV14
J gene: TRBJ2-5

CDR3 protein: CASSLGTAYTGELFF
V gene: TRBV5-1
J gene: TRBJ2-2